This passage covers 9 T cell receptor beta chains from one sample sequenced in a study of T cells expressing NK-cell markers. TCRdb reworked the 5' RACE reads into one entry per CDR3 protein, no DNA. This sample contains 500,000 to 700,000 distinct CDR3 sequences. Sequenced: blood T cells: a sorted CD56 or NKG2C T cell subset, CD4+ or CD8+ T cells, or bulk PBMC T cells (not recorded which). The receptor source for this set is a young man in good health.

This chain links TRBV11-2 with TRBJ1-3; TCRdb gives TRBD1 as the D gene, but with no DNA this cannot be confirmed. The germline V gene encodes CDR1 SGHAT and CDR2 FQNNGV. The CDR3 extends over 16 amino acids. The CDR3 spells CASSLGRGGSGNTIYF.

The chain's CDR3 is CATGRGEVNEQFF. The rearrangement uses TRBV10-3 and TRBJ2-1; as DNA is missing, the TRBD1 call by TCRdb cannot be tested. Germline lookup yields CDR1 ENHRY and CDR2 SYGVKD. The CDR3 has 13 amino acids.

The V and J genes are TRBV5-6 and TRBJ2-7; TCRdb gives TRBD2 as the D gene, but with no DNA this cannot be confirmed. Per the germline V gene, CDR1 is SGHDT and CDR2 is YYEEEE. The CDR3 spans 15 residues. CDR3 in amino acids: CASSAAGIYLDEQYF.

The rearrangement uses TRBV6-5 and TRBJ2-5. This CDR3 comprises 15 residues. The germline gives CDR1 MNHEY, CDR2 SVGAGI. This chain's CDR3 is CASSSLSTLQETQYF.

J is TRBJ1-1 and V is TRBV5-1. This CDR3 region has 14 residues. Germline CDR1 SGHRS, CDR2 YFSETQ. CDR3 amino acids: CASSFQAGNTEAFF. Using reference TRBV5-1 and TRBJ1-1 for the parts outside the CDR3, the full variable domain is KAGVTQTPRYLIKTRGQQVTLSCSPISGHRSVSWYQQTPGQGLQFLFEYFSETQRNKGNFPGRFSGRQFSNSRSEMNVSTLELGDSALYLCASSFQAGNTEAFFGQGTRLTVV.

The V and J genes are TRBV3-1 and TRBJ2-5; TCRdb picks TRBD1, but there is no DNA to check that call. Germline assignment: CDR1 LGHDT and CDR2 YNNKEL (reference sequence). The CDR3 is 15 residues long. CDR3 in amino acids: CASSRRTGARETQYF.

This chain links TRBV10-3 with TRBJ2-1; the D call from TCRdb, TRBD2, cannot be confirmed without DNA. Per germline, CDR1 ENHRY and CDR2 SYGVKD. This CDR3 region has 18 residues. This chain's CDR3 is CAISGPRTSGDSYNEQFF.

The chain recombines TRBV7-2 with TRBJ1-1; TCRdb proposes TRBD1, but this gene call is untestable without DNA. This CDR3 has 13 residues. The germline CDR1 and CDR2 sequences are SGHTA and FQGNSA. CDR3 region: CASSRGKGAEAFF.

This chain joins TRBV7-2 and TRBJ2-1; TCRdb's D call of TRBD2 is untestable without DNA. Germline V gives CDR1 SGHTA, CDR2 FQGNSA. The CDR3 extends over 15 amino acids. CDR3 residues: CASSLWRDILNEQFF.